The 5 T cell receptor beta chains reported below all come from one sample, sequenced in a study of human T cells and chemical hapten exposure. The time point here: patch test 2, 6 weeks after DPC sensitization. Indicated treatment: therapeutic diphenylcyclopropenone sensitization with weekly scalp DPC. TCRdb reanalysed the RACE reads using MiXCR and keeps one entry per CDR3 protein. Among roughly 120,000 distinct CDR3 sequences listed, 9% to 9.5% were seen once. Sequenced here: whole blood, sampled in connection with sensitization to the hapten diphenylcyclopropenone (DPC). Receptor source: a woman aged 40 to 50 with alopecia areata. Some clones in this sample may be carry-over from other donors' samples.

The CDR3 sequence is CASSPQFNTEAFF. CDR3 DNA: TGTGCCAGCAGCCCCCAGTTTAACACTGAAGCTTTCTTT. The chain joins TRBV7-2 to TRBJ1-1; D unclear. There are 13 residues in the CDR3. With 5 bases removed from V and 2 bases from J, the gap between germline ends came to 9 bases. Germline loops: CDR1 SGHTA, CDR2 FQGNSA.

This clonotype was picked up a small number of times. The chain is built from TRBV20-1 and TRBJ2-5; possibly TRBD1 or TRBD2 for D (6 bases each). V lost 1 base, J lost 4 bases, and 13 bases lay in between. Germline values: CDR1 DFQATT, CDR2 SNEGSKA (reference sequence). This CDR3 comprises 14 residues. CDR3 DNA: TGCAGTGCTAGAGTGAGAGGGGGGCGAGAGACCCAGTACTTC. This translates into CSARVRGGRETQYF.

There are many counts of this clonotype. The V call is TRBV6-5, the J call TRBJ2-7; TRBD2 might be the D (5 bases). This CDR3 is built from 15 residues. The V gene lost 0 bases and the J gene lost 1 base, with 10 bases spanning the gap. Per germline, CDR1 MNHEY and CDR2 SVGAGI. Here the CDR3 reads CASSYSTGSSYEQYF. CDR3 DNA: TGTGCCAGCAGTTACTCGACGGGATCGTCCTACGAGCAGTACTTC.

This clonotype was seen ten or more times. The V gene is TRBV7-9, the J gene TRBJ2-3; 10 bases are a match to TRBD2. The CDR3 is 14 residues long. Germline V CDR1 and CDR2: SEHNR, FQNEAQ (reference sequence). V trimming: 6 bases; J trimming: 1 base; junction bases outside the gene matches: 1. The CDR3: CASSLAGGTDTQYF. CDR3 sequence (DNA): TGTGCCAGCAGTCTAGCGGGGGGCACAGATACGCAGTATTTT. The full variable domain, rest sourced from reference TRBV7-9 and TRBJ2-3, is DTGVSQNPRHKITKRGQNVTFRCDPISEHNRLYWYRQTLGQGPEFLTYFQNEAQLEKSRLLSDRFSAERPKGSFSTLEIQRTEQGDSAMYLCASSLAGGTDTQYFGPGTRLTVL.

This clonotype appeared many times. J is TRBJ2-7 and V is TRBV20-1; 7 bases match TRBD1. V shed 5 bases and J 5 bases; nucleotides not matched to a gene: 15. CDR1 is DFQATT and CDR2 is SNEGSKA in the germline V gene (reference sequence). The CDR3 consists of 15 residues. The CDR3 coding sequence is TGCAGTGCTTTTCTAATTACAGGGGAATCCGACGAGCAGTACTTC. As protein: CSAFLITGESDEQYF.